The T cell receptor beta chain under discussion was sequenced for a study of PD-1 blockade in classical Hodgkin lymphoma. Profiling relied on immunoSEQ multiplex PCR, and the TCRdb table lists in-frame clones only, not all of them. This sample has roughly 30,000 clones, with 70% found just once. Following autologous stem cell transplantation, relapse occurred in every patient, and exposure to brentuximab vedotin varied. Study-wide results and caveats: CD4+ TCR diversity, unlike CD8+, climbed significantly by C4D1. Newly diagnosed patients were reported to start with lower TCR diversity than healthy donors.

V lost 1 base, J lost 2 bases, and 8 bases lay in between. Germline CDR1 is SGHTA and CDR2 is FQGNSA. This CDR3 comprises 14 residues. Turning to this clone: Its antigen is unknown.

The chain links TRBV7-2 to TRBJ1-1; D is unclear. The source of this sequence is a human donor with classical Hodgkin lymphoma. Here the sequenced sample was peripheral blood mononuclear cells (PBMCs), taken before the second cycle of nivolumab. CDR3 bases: TGTGCCAGCAGCTTAGGACGGCTTAACACTGAAGCTTTCTTT. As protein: CASSLGRLNTEAFF.